This T cell receptor (beta chain) was captured in a study of graft-versus-host responses after intestinal transplantation. The wider study: Recipients received multivisceral, liver-intestinal, or isolated intestinal transplants.

Remarks on this clone: What it binds is not known.

Study-level points and caveats: Levels of circulating GvH clones at their peak were associated with early post-transplant HvG declines.

TCRdb's copy holds only in-frame clones and misses some; the assay was immunoSEQ multiplex PCR. The sample lists 96,000 or so clones; 80% to 95% were seen once. V dropped 6 bases and J dropped 9; count of bases not matched to a gene: 4. The CDR3 runs to 12 residues. Germline CDR1 SNHLY, CDR2 FYNNEI. This receptor was identified in a human donor who received an intestinal transplant. The V gene is TRBV2, the J gene TRBJ1-4; 7 bases match TRBD1. The sequences come from unstimulated CD4+ T cells sorted from spleen or lymph node cells, collected before intestinal transplant. The CDR3 reads CASRQGLKKLFF. The CDR3 coding sequence is TGTGCCAGCAGACAGGGGTTAAAAAAACTGTTTTTT.